This T cell receptor (beta chain) derives from a study of blood T cell repertoires in COVID-19 (dated by TCRdb to the early 2020s). About the investigation overall: Samples from collaborators originated in the United States, Italy and Spain and spanned both the acute and convalescent phases of COVID-19. The material from the prospective study consisted of cDNA or gDNA derived from T cells, B-cell-depleted T cells, or PBMCs. Deeply sampled blood TCRbeta repertoires from subjects exposed to, actively infected with, or recovered from COVID-19 were included in the dataset. HLA class I and class II types, where available, came from metadata supplied by the sample provider rather than from assay-based typing. The repertoires were released in a freely available public database intended as a resource for research on the immune response to SARS-CoV-2. The samples were drawn from the first 160 participants of the ongoing ImmuneRACE study and from over 950 subjects provided by 6 global collaborators. Sample metadata almost always included a de-identified subject ID, COVID-19 status, age in years and sex. Overall results and qualifications from the work: Clinical and demographic metadata were provided uncurated, with the amount varying by source and participant.

From the germline V gene, CDR1 is LGHNA and CDR2 is YNFKEQ. Trimming accounts for 8 bases at V and 6 bases at J, while the number of junction bases matched to no gene is 31. Counted from cysteine to phenylalanine, this CDR3 has 21 amino acids. This entry keeps only the CDR3 DNA: 63 bases, framed from base 1. This clone occurred a few times. What antigen it recognizes has not been identified. One base away there is no much larger clone; base qualities are not given. The immunoSEQ Assay, a bias-controlled multiplex PCR, was used to amplify TCRbeta CDR3 regions from genomic DNA. Processing in the source paper ran as follows. The number of nucleated cells in each sample was estimated by amplification of reference gene primers within the assay. To quantify the absolute abundance of each unique TCRbeta CDR3 rearrangement, sequence reads were collapsed and filtered. For each sample, productive Simpson clonality was calculated as the square root of Simpson's diversity index over productive rearrangements. Not all clones reach the TCRdb copy of this immuneACCESS table, which keeps in-frame sequences only. Checked studies attribute under half of the gap to unresolved V genes and leave the rest unexplained. That table gives V, J and clone size, and the DNA gave D and trimming. In this sample the table shows over 90,000 clones, around 90% of which occur a single time. More than 3% of the sample rests with the top ten.

Each collaborating institution followed its own protocols to collect whole blood in K2EDTA tubes. Collaborator samples were shipped for TCRbeta analysis as frozen whole blood, isolated PBMCs, or DNA extracted from either sample type. In this chain, TRBV4-2 is recombined with TRBJ2-1, and 7 bases in between align with TRBD2. The sequence was collected from a woman in her 70s with acute or convalescent COVID-19. Source material: peripheral blood. The DNA reads as follows: TGTGCCAGCTCCCCTCAACTACTAGGGGAATACTCTAGGACTAGTCGCAATGAGCAGTTCTTC. The encoded protein is CASSPQLLGEYSRTSRNEQFF.